The 29 T cell receptor beta chains presented below share a single source sample, sequenced in a study of blood T cells in healthy people across ages. Primed by a sample-barcoded 5' primer and a J-beta primer mix, a second PCR proceeded for about 7 to 11 cycles. TCRdb used MiXCR to reprocess the 5' RACE reads, holding one entry per CDR3 protein. Here the sample spans about 1,000,000 distinct CDR3 sequences, 40% to 45% being singletons. The sample was blood. The receptor source for this set is a woman aged 60 to 75 in good health.

This rearrangement joins TRBV6-6 to TRBJ2-1; TRBD2 matches 10 bases. V was clipped by 0 bases and J by 9 bases; unmatched bases: 11. The germline V gene encodes CDR1 MNHNY and CDR2 SVGAGI (reference sequence). The CDR3 consists of 17 residues. In nucleotides, the CDR3 is TGTGCCAGCAGTTACTCGGGACTAGCGCCCTTCGAGGGTGAGCAGTTCTTC. Its protein is CASSYSGLAPFEGEQFF.

This clonotype was recorded a few times. The rearrangement uses TRBV28 and TRBJ1-2, with D maybe TRBD1 (6 bases). Germline CDR1 is MDHEN and CDR2 is SYDVKM. Trimming shortened V by 6 bases and J by 8 bases, and 16 bases separated the two germline ends. There are 13 residues in the CDR3. In nucleotides, the CDR3 is TGTGCCAGCAGCACACTTTACAGGGAAGGCTACACCTTC. Translated, it gives CASSTLYREGYTF.

The chain employs TRBV4-1 and TRBJ2-6; 7 bases agree with TRBD2. The germline V gene encodes CDR1 MGHRA and CDR2 YSYEKL. The ends lost 3 bases at V and 0 bases at J; junction bases unmatched: 2. The CDR3 contains 16 residues. For the CDR3, the DNA is TGCGCCAGCAGCCAGGGACTACTCTCTGGGGCCAACGTCCTGACTTTC. It is translated as CASSQGLLSGANVLTF.

This clonotype was counted between two and nine times. The rearrangement joins TRBV2 to TRBJ2-7; TRBD2 might be the D (5 bases). CDR1 SNHLY and CDR2 FYNNEI come from the germline V gene. V was pared by 2 bases and J by 2 bases, with 7 bases between. This CDR3 region has 13 residues. The CDR3 bases are TGTGCCAGCAGTGAACGGGGTACCTACGAGCAGTACTTC. Amino acids: CASSERGTYEQYF.

The chain uses TRBV10-3 and TRBJ2-2; 12 bases are shared with TRBD2. The germline V gene encodes CDR1 ENHRY and CDR2 SYGVKD. V dropped 5 bases and J dropped 0; count of bases not matched to a gene: 7. CDR3 size: 18 residues. CDR3 nucleotide sequence: TGTGCCATCAGTCCACGGACTAGCGGGAAGGCGAACACCGGGGAGCTGTTTTTT. Its translation is CAISPRTSGKANTGELFF.

The chain joins TRBV5-1 to TRBJ2-7; no definite D call. The length of the CDR3 is 12 residues. V was pared by 4 bases and J by 7 bases, with 12 bases between. Germline V gives CDR1 SGHRS, CDR2 YFSETQ. Here the CDR3 reads CASSLGPREQYF. DNA for the CDR3: TGCGCCAGCAGCCTAGGACCGAGAGAGCAGTACTTC.

The J gene is TRBJ2-5, the V gene TRBV5-1; the match to TRBD2 covers 7 bases. The CDR3 is 15 amino acids. Germline CDR1 reads SGHRS; CDR2 reads YFSETQ. Trimming cost V 0 bases and J 1 base; bases outside gene matches: 3. This CDR3 is CASSLGAGAQETQYF. CDR3 in DNA: TGCGCCAGCAGCTTGGGCGCGGGAGCCCAAGAGACCCAGTACTTC.

V gene TRBV27 combines with J gene TRBJ2-5; TRBD2 matches 9 bases. J was trimmed by 1 base and V by 8 bases; bases with no gene match: 5. The CDR3 totals 14 residues. Germline V gene lookup returns CDR1 MNHEY and CDR2 SMNVEV (reference sequence). Here the CDR3 reads CASGLAGFQETQYF. CDR3 DNA: TGTGCCAGCGGGCTAGCGGGGTTCCAAGAGACCCAGTACTTC.

The CDR3 DNA sequence: TGTGCCAGCAGTTTATGGGGGGGCTCCTACGAGCAGTACTTC. This gives the protein CASSLWGGSYEQYF. This sequence joins TRBV27 and TRBJ2-7, with 7 bases that match TRBD2. The CDR3 loop spans 14 amino acids. Looked up from germline, CDR1 is MNHEY and CDR2 is SMNVEV (reference sequence). With V trimmed by 1 base and J by 0 bases, 0 bases remained unmatched.

The J gene is TRBJ2-1, the V gene TRBV6-2 or TRBV6-3, with D perhaps TRBD1 (6 bases). The CDR3 contains 11 residues. Germline CDR1 MNHEY, CDR2 SVGEGT. V dropped 4 bases and J dropped 13 bases, with 11 bases sitting between them. The CDR3 spells CASSLQGHQFF. The CDR3 nucleotides read TGTGCCAGCAGTTTACAGGGTCACCAGTTCTTC.

This clonotype was detected a few times. J is TRBJ2-7 and V is TRBV18; weak D call: TRBD1 (6 bases). The V end lost 3 bases, the J end lost 3 bases, and 12 bases lay between the germline ends. The CDR3 totals 14 residues. In germline, CDR1 is KGHSH, CDR2 LQKENI. This CDR3 is CASSPGRGNYEQYF. Here the CDR3 DNA reads TGTGCCAGCTCACCGGGCAGGGGAAACTACGAGCAGTACTTC.

This clonotype was detected a few times. The chain couples TRBV20-1 to TRBJ1-6, with 8 bases fitting TRBD1. This CDR3 spans 15 amino acids. The V gene's germline CDR1 is DFQATT and CDR2 SNEGSKA (reference sequence). The trim removed 2 bases at V and 5 bases at J, leaving 5 bases unmatched. CDR3 bases: TGCAGTGCTAGAATTGGACAGGGAAATAATTCACCCCTCCACTTT. Translated, it gives CSARIGQGNNSPLHF.

This chain uses TRBV27 with TRBJ2-3; D is perhaps TRBD1 (5 bases). The CDR3 has 15 residues. Germline V gene lookup returns CDR1 MNHEY and CDR2 SMNVEV (reference sequence). Trimming left V 1 base short and J 2 bases short, with 10 bases between. CDR3 nucleotides: TGTGCCAGCAGTTTATTCCAGGGCGACACAGATACGCAGTATTTT. Translating gives CASSLFQGDTDTQYF.

The chain employs TRBV5-1 and TRBJ2-1, with 11 bases identical to TRBD2. V shed 3 bases and J 8 bases; nucleotides not matched to a gene: 7. This CDR3 comprises 15 residues. Germline loops: CDR1 SGHRS, CDR2 YFSETQ. For the CDR3, the DNA is TGCGCCAGCAGCTACCTAGCGGGAGGCGATTATGAGCAGTTCTTC. It translates to CASSYLAGGDYEQFF.

V is TRBV6-2 or TRBV6-3 and J is TRBJ2-7, with 11 bases aligning to TRBD2. The length of the CDR3 is 16 residues. J was trimmed by 3 bases and V by 6 bases; bases with no gene match: 10. Germline assignment: CDR1 MNHEY and CDR2 SVGEGT. The CDR3 reads CASSPYGTSGNYEQYF. CDR3 DNA: TGTGCCAGCAGCCCCTACGGGACTAGCGGAAACTACGAGCAGTACTTC.

The chain carries TRBV7-2 and TRBJ2-7; TRBD2 is a possible D gene (7 bases). Trimming took 5 bases from V and 6 from J, leaving 23 bases between them. The germline CDR1 and CDR2 sequences are SGHTA and FQGNSA. The CDR3 totals 16 residues. The CDR3 nucleotides read TGTGCCAGCAGCGACAGGACTAGTCGGACGAGATCCGAGCAGTACTTC. It codes for CASSDRTSRTRSEQYF. Combining the CDR3 with reference TRBV7-2 and TRBJ2-7 gives the whole variable domain GAGVSQSPSNKVTEKGKDVELRCDPISGHTALYWYRQSLGQGLEFLIYFQGNSAPDKSGLPSDRFSAERTGGSVSTLTIQRTQQEDSAVYLCASSDRTSRTRSEQYFGPGTRLTVT.

The rearrangement uses TRBV2 and TRBJ2-7, with a tentative D call TRBD2 (6 bases). CDR1 is SNHLY and CDR2 is FYNNEI in the germline V gene. Trimming removed 6 bases at V and 6 bases at J, with 12 bases between. This CDR3 has 12 amino acids. The CDR3: CASRRGRLEQYF. The DNA for the CDR3 is TGTGCCAGCAGGCGGGGAAGGCTCGAGCAGTACTTC.

The sample holds a few counts of this clonotype. The chain has TRBV5-1 and TRBJ2-7; D ambiguous. Trimming pared 0 bases from V and 4 bases from J, leaving 11 bases between. The CDR3 totals 14 residues. Germline V gives CDR1 SGHRS, CDR2 YFSETQ. CDR3 in DNA: TGCGCCAGCAGCTTGGCCTCGACGGCTTACGAGCAGTACTTC. Protein product: CASSLASTAYEQYF.

The J gene is TRBJ2-1, the V gene TRBV18; no clear D gene. V lost 0 bases to trimming and J lost 7 bases, with 4 bases between them. The CDR3 spans 12 residues. Germline loops: CDR1 KGHSH, CDR2 LQKENI. DNA for the CDR3: TGTGCCAGCTCACCACCGTTTAATGAGCAGTTCTTC. It specifies CASSPPFNEQFF.

Here the CDR3 reads CASSNGQANTEAFF. CDR3 nucleotide sequence: TGTGCCAGCAGTAACGGACAGGCGAACACTGAAGCTTTCTTT. This rearrangement joins TRBV6-6 to TRBJ1-1; 7 bases are a match to TRBD1. V trimming: 5 bases; J trimming: 1 base; junction bases outside the gene matches: 4. Germline CDR1 and CDR2: MNHNY and SVGAGI (reference sequence). The CDR3 loop spans 14 amino acids.

There are a few counts of this clonotype. The chain has TRBV5-1 and TRBJ2-3; possible D gene TRBD1, 5 bases. CDR3 size: 15 residues. Germline V gene data show CDR1 as SGHRS and CDR2 as YFSETQ. Trimming stripped 2 bases from V and 0 bases from J, with 10 bases between. The CDR3: CASSLRQSSTDTQYF. As DNA, the CDR3 is TGCGCCAGCAGCTTAAGACAGAGTAGCACAGATACGCAGTATTTT.

The chain links TRBV7-6 to TRBJ1-5, with TRBD1 matching 8 bases. With 2 bases clipped from V and 3 bases from J, the junction kept 3 bases outside the gene matches. Germline assignment: CDR1 SGHVS and CDR2 FNYEAQ. The CDR3 totals 15 residues. The CDR3 here is CASSLRQGHNQPQHF. DNA for the CDR3: TGTGCCAGCAGCTTAAGACAGGGGCACAATCAGCCCCAGCATTTT.

This clonotype has just a few counts. The rearrangement uses TRBV9 and TRBJ2-4; 7 nucleotides match TRBD1. From germline, CDR1 is SGDLS and CDR2 YYNGEE. This CDR3 comprises 17 residues. Unmatched junction bases numbered 6, after V lost 0 bases and J lost 0 bases. The CDR3 loop is CASSVGTGQAAKNIQYF. CDR3 nucleotide sequence: TGTGCCAGCAGCGTAGGGACAGGCCAAGCAGCCAAAAACATTCAGTACTTC.

The chain recombines TRBV9 with TRBJ2-1, with TRBD2 matching 12 bases. This CDR3 is 16 amino acids long. From germline, CDR1 is SGDLS and CDR2 YYNGEE. Trimming removed 0 bases from V and 9 bases from J; junction bases left unmatched: 7. CDR3 nucleotide sequence: TGTGCCAGCAGCGTAGGTAGTGGACTAGCGGGGAGTGAGCAGTTCTTC. Residues: CASSVGSGLAGSEQFF. Supplemented by reference TRBV9 and TRBJ2-1, the full variable domain reads DSGVTQTPKHLITATGQRVTLRCSPRSGDLSVYWYQQSLDQGLQFLIQYYNGEERAKGNILERFSAQQFPDLHSELNLSSLELGDSALYFCASSVGSGLAGSEQFFGPGTRLTVL.

This clonotype has only one observation. The V call is TRBV3-1, the J call TRBJ1-1, with D tentatively TRBD1 (5 bases). V dropped 2 bases and J dropped 3 bases, with 10 bases sitting between them. Germline values: CDR1 LGHDT, CDR2 YNNKEL (reference sequence). The CDR3 extends over 14 amino acids. For the CDR3, the DNA is TGTGCCAGCAGCCAAACGGACACACACACTGAAGCTTTCTTT. Its translation is CASSQTDTHTEAFF.

V usage is TRBV7-2 and J usage is TRBJ2-3; D possibly uses TRBD1 or TRBD2 (5 bases each). In germline, CDR1 is SGHTA, CDR2 FQGNSA. CDR3 length: 13 residues. The V gene lost 5 bases and the J gene lost 10 bases, with 16 bases spanning the gap. CDR3 DNA sequence: TGTGCCAGCAGCACGCCGGGGCCGAACGCGCAGTATTTT. Its protein is CASSTPGPNAQYF.

The V call is TRBV7-9, the J call TRBJ2-3; 7 bases fit TRBD2. Germline values: CDR1 SEHNR, CDR2 FQNEAQ (reference sequence). CDR3 length: 15 amino acids. V gave up 5 bases and J gave up 6 bases; unmatched junction bases: 11. CDR3 DNA: TGTGCCAGCAGCGATCGGGCCTACGGGGGGGATACGCAGTATTTT. Amino acids: CASSDRAYGGDTQYF.

The rearrangement joins TRBV6-2 or TRBV6-3 to TRBJ2-1; D is tentatively TRBD1 or TRBD2 (5 bases each). The V gene lost 6 bases and the J gene lost 10 bases, with 10 bases spanning the gap. CDR1 is MNHEY, CDR2 SVGEGT, per germline. The CDR3 consists of 11 residues. DNA of the CDR3: TGTGCCAGCAGGTGGGGCGGGGAGCAGTTCTTC. This translates into CASRWGGEQFF.

The V and J genes are TRBV7-3 and TRBJ2-2; TRBD1 is a possible D gene (9 bases). Germline V gives CDR1 SGHTA, CDR2 FQGTGA. The CDR3 is made up of 17 amino acids. Trimming removed 5 bases from V and 5 bases from J, with 21 bases in between. CDR3 amino acids: CASSPRGGQGLTGELFF. The CDR3 coding sequence is TGTGCCAGCAGCCCCCGGGGGGGACAGGGTCTTACCGGGGAGCTGTTTTTT.